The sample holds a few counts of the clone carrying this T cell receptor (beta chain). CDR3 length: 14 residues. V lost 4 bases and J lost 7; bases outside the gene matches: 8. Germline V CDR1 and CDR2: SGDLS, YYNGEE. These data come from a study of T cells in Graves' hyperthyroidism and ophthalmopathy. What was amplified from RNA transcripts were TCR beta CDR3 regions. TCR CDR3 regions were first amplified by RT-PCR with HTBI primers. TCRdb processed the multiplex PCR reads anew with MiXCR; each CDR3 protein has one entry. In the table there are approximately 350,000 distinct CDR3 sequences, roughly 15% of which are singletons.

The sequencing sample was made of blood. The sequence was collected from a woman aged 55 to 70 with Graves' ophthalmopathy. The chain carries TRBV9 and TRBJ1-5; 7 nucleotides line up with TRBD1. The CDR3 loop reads CASSQTGFGQPQHF. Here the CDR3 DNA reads TGTGCCAGCAGCCAGACAGGGTTTGGGCAGCCCCAGCATTTT.